Described below is a single T cell receptor beta chain sequence and its context. Its cognate antigen is unknown. One end of the junction is discordant with germline, which a read error may explain. The second PCR ran roughly 6 to 11 cycles with a sample-barcoded 5' primer and J-beta primers. The authors tagged each cDNA molecule using a template-switch adaptor with 12 random nucleotides. The study obtained at least 3 million CDR3-containing paired-end reads from every sample. One entry per CDR3 protein, called by TCRdb with MiXCR from the 5' RACE reads. The sample yields roughly 650,000 distinct CDR3 sequences, approximately 29% seen once. Germline V gene lookup returns CDR1 SGHTA and CDR2 FQGNSA. The CDR3 contains 15 residues. This sample is part of a study of blood T cells in healthy people across ages. Study-level findings and limits: TCR beta diversity correlated strongly with naive T cell percentage.

No fewer than 6 micrograms of total RNA were isolated from every sample. The sequence came from an elderly woman in good health. The sequenced sample was blood. The gene calls are TRBV7-2 and TRBJ2-3; D might be TRBD1 (5 bases). Here the CDR3 reads CASSWTSSHTDTQYF. In DNA, the CDR3 is TGCGCCAGCAGCTGGACAAGTTCACACACAGATACGCAGTATTTT.